One and the same sample provided the 24 T cell receptor beta chains below, sequenced in a study of blood T cell repertoires in COVID-19. The table came from immunoSEQ multiplex PCR; TCRdb's copy has only in-frame clones and leaves some out. The sample includes approximately 230,000 clones, around 88% of them seen just once. Sequencing was performed on peripheral blood. These receptors were taken from a woman in her thirties with COVID-19, enrolled during active disease.

V gene TRBV24-1 combines with J gene TRBJ1-2; maybe TRBD1 (5 bases). CDR1 is KGHDR and CDR2 is SFDVKD in the germline V gene. CDR3 length: 16 residues. Trimming shortened V by 4 bases and J by 4 bases, and 18 bases separated the two germline ends. The CDR3: CATSEGSDGGVYGYTF. CDR3 nucleotides: TGTGCCACCAGTGAGGGGTCCGACGGGGGAGTCTATGGCTACACCTTC.

The rearrangement joins TRBV10-3 to TRBJ2-7, with D hard to call. Per the germline V gene, CDR1 is ENHRY and CDR2 is SYGVKD. V was shortened by 3 bases and J by 5 bases, with 11 bases between the two germline ends. This CDR3 has 13 amino acids. CDR3 in amino acids: CAISDGGRNEQYF. In DNA, the CDR3 is TGTGCCATCAGTGACGGTGGCAGGAACGAGCAGTACTTC.

This clone has only one observation. The chain links TRBV27 to TRBJ2-7; TRBD1 is a possible D gene (6 bases). Germline values: CDR1 MNHEY, CDR2 SMNVEV (reference sequence). The V end was cut by 6 bases, the J end by 1 base, with 16 bases between. The CDR3 is 15 residues long. The CDR3 region has the DNA TGTGCCAGCAGAGTTTCCCCAGGGACATCCTACGAGCAGTACGTC. This encodes CASRVSPGTSYEQYV.

The genes are TRBV27 and TRBJ2-6; no definite D call. The CDR3 length is 16 residues. Trimming shortened V by 3 bases and J by 2 bases, and 11 bases separated the two germline ends. Germline V gene data show CDR1 as MNHEY and CDR2 as SMNVEV (reference sequence). CDR3 residues: CASSFFFVTGANVLTF. The CDR3 region has the DNA TGTGCCAGCAGTTTCTTTTTCGTTACTGGGGCCAACGTCCTGACTTTC.

The J gene is TRBJ1-1, the V gene TRBV19; 10 bases match TRBD1. The CDR3 is 16 residues long. Germline CDR1 is LNHDA and CDR2 is SQIVND (reference sequence). V lost 3 bases, J lost 5 bases, and 9 bases stayed unmatched. The chain's CDR3 is CASSIPKTGGNTEAFF. The CDR3 DNA reads as TGTGCCAGTAGTATTCCCAAGACAGGGGGCAATACTGAAGCTTTCTTT. Using reference TRBV19 and TRBJ1-1 for the parts outside the CDR3, the full variable domain is DGGITQSPKYLFRKEGQNVTLSCEQNLNHDAMYWYRQDPGQGLRLIYYSQIVNDFQKGDIAEGYSVSREKKESFPLTVTSAQKNPTAFYLCASSIPKTGGNTEAFFGQGTRLTVV.

The chain links TRBV7-2 to TRBJ1-2; TRBD1 matches 10 bases. Looked up from germline, CDR1 is SGHTA and CDR2 is FQGNSA. V dropped 5 bases and J dropped 4; count of bases not matched to a gene: 7. CDR3 size: 15 residues. CDR3 DNA sequence: TGTGCCAGCAGCACGGACAGGGGGAAGGGCTATGGCTACACCTTC. Residues: CASSTDRGKGYGYTF. Full variable domain (missing parts from reference TRBV7-2 and TRBJ1-2): GAGVSQSPSNKVTEKGKDVELRCDPISGHTALYWYRQSLGQGLEFLIYFQGNSAPDKSGLPSDRFSAERTGGSVSTLTIQRTQQEDSAVYLCASSTDRGKGYGYTFGSGTRLTVV.

The genes are TRBV27 and TRBJ1-6; no reliable D call. From germline, CDR1 is MNHEY and CDR2 SMNVEV (reference sequence). The CDR3 is 13 amino acids. V lost 7 bases, J lost 6 bases, and 10 bases lay in between. The CDR3 coding sequence is TGTGCCAGCACCTCAGGCTTTAATTCACCCCTCCACTTT. Translated: CASTSGFNSPLHF.

The rearrangement joins TRBV6-5 to TRBJ1-2, with TRBD1 matching 8 bases. The CDR3 has 13 residues. Germline CDR1 reads MNHEY; CDR2 reads SVGAGI. V shed 6 bases and J 4 bases; nucleotides not matched to a gene: 4. CDR3 sequence reads: CASSPDRAYGYTF. For the CDR3, the DNA is TGTGCCAGCAGCCCGGACAGGGCCTATGGCTACACCTTC.

The gene calls are TRBV5-4 and TRBJ2-5, with 7 positions matching TRBD1. Germline CDR1 SGHNT, CDR2 YYREEE (reference sequence). Germline trimming cut 4 bases from V and 3 bases from J; bases unmatched to any gene: 6. This CDR3 spans 14 amino acids. The CDR3 DNA is TGTGCCAGCAGCGGTGGACAGGTCAAAGAGACCCAGTACTTC. Translation gives CASSGGQVKETQYF.

The V gene is TRBV3-1 (or the pseudogene TRBV3-2), the J gene TRBJ1-1; no firm D call. Between the trimmed V and J ends, which lost 0 bases and 1 base, there was a span of 15 bases. Germline values: CDR1 LGHDT, CDR2 YNNKEL (reference sequence). The CDR3 is made up of 17 amino acids. As DNA, the CDR3 is TGTGCCAGCAGCCAAGATTTGGCAGGTGCCTCGAACACTGAAGCTTTCTTT. This sequence encodes CASSQDLAGASNTEAFF.

The chain recombines TRBV7-9 with TRBJ2-5, with TRBD1 identical over 10 bases. Germline CDR1 SEHNR, CDR2 FQNEAQ (reference sequence). The CDR3 consists of 15 residues. Trimming at V came to 1 base and at J to 3 bases, leaving 2 bases not matched to a gene. The chain's CDR3 is CASSLEGQGKETQYF. The CDR3 coding sequence is TGTGCCAGCAGCTTAGAGGGACAGGGGAAAGAGACCCAGTACTTC.

This sequence joins TRBV3-1 (or the pseudogene TRBV3-2) and TRBJ1-1; D not certain. Germline loops: CDR1 LGHDT, CDR2 YNNKEL (reference sequence). The CDR3 sequence is 14 residues long. Trimming removed 4 bases at V and 4 bases at J, with 13 bases between. CDR3 sequence (DNA): TGTGCCAGCAGCCCCTCCCGGTGGAGCACTGAAGCTTTCTTT. As protein: CASSPSRWSTEAFF.

This clone came up a few times. The chain links TRBV27 to TRBJ2-3; TRBD1 might be the D (6 bases). From germline, CDR1 is MNHEY and CDR2 SMNVEV (reference sequence). There are 14 residues in the CDR3. Trimming removed 3 bases from V and 8 bases from J, with 15 bases in between. CDR3 loop: CASSLGADRSTQYF. CDR3 coding DNA: TGTGCCAGCAGTTTGGGGGCAGACAGATCTACGCAGTATTTT.

The chain is built from TRBV7-9 and TRBJ1-1, with D unresolved. Trimming removed 1 base from V and 11 bases from J, with 11 bases in between. Germline V gives CDR1 SEHNR, CDR2 FQNEAQ (reference sequence). The CDR3 consists of 12 residues. The CDR3 sequence: CASSLERSWAFF. In DNA, the CDR3 is TGTGCCAGCAGCTTAGAGCGGTCGTGGGCTTTCTTT.

The chain joins TRBV19 to TRBJ2-2, with a possible D match to TRBD2 (7 bases). Trimming left V 11 bases short and J 5 bases short, with 21 bases between. The CDR3 loop spans 15 amino acids. Per the germline V gene, CDR1 is LNHDA and CDR2 is SQIVND (reference sequence). CDR3 amino acids: CAVKERGAGTGELFF. As DNA, the CDR3 is TGTGCCGTAAAGGAACGGGGGGCGGGAACCGGGGAGCTGTTTTTT.

The chain combines TRBV24-1 with TRBJ2-5, with 9 bases identical to TRBD1. The V and J ends lost 6 bases and 7 bases, in that order; junction bases with no gene match: 11. Germline V gene sequence: CDR1 KGHDR, CDR2 SFDVKD. This CDR3 region has 15 residues. The CDR3 loop reads CATSRGTGNLGTQYF. CDR3 coding DNA: TGTGCCACCAGTAGGGGGACAGGGAATCTAGGGACCCAGTACTTC.

The chain carries TRBV11-3 and TRBJ1-5; D possibly corresponds to TRBD1 (5 bases). Germline V lookup: CDR1 SGHNT, CDR2 YENEEA. This CDR3 is built from 17 residues. Trimming pared 1 base from V and 0 bases from J, leaving 13 bases between. The CDR3 DNA follows: TGTGCCAGCAGCTTAGTGGAGGGGAGGGTTAGCAATCAGCCCCAGCATTTT. As protein: CASSLVEGRVSNQPQHF.

The rearrangement uses TRBV5-8 and TRBJ1-5, with a possible D match to TRBD1 (5 bases). V lost 3 bases and J lost 0, with 7 bases in between. Germline V CDR1 and CDR2: SGHTS, YDEGEE. This CDR3 has 14 residues. The CDR3 DNA sequence: TGTGCCAGCAGCTCCACAGGTAGCAATCAGCCCCAGCATTTT. Its protein product is CASSSTGSNQPQHF.

DNA for the CDR3: TGTGCCACCAGTGATTTAGGAGCGGGAGGAGACTACAATGAGCAGTTCTTC. Protein product: CATSDLGAGGDYNEQFF. The chain is built from TRBV24-1 and TRBJ2-1, with TRBD2 matching over 9 bases. Germline-derived CDR1 and CDR2 are KGHDR and SFDVKD. The CDR3 contains 17 residues. V gave up 1 base and J gave up 3 bases; unmatched junction bases: 6.

The chain couples TRBV27 to TRBJ2-5, with 11 nucleotides matching TRBD2. This CDR3 contains 17 residues. CDR1 and CDR2 (germline): MNHEY, SMNVEV (reference sequence). V shed 6 bases, J shed 5 bases, and the junction held 14 bases outside the gene matches. The CDR3 coding sequence is TGTGCCAGCAGCTCGGGACTAGCGGAGGGGGGGCGGGAGACCCAGTACTTC. This sequence encodes CASSSGLAEGGRETQYF.

The genes are TRBV27 and TRBJ1-2; 9 nucleotides agree with TRBD1. CDR1 and CDR2 from the germline V gene are MNHEY and SMNVEV (reference sequence). V lost 6 bases, J lost 8 bases, and 7 bases stayed unmatched. CDR3 length: 13 amino acids. CDR3 in DNA: TGTGCCAGCAGGACTACAGGGGGCAGGGGCTACACCTTC. It specifies CASRTTGGRGYTF.

V is TRBV20-1 and J is TRBJ1-2; TRBD1 matches at 10 bases. The CDR3 is made up of 10 amino acids. J lost 12 bases, V lost 6 bases, and 4 bases had no gene match. Germline V lookup: CDR1 DFQATT, CDR2 SNEGSKA (reference sequence). CDR3 coding DNA: TGCAGTGCCGACAGGGGGCCGAACACCTTC. This sequence encodes CSADRGPNTF.

The chain uses TRBV4-2 and TRBJ2-2, with 14 nucleotides matching TRBD2. The CDR3 consists of 19 residues. Germline CDR1 is LGHNA and CDR2 is YNFKEQ. J lost 4 bases, V lost 4 bases, and 11 bases had no gene match. The CDR3 coding sequence is TGTGCCAGCAGCCTAGGACTAGCGGGGGGCCCAACTGGCACCGGGGAGCTGTTTTTT. Its translation is CASSLGLAGGPTGTGELFF.

The CDR3: CASSKGSGQHNTEAFF. The CDR3 nucleotides read TGTGCCAGCAGCAAGGGGAGCGGACAGCACAACACTGAAGCTTTCTTT. The chain links TRBV11-3 to TRBJ1-1; TRBD1 might be the D (6 bases). The CDR3 has 16 amino acids. V gave up 5 bases and J gave up 2 bases, with 18 bases separating them. Germline V lookup: CDR1 SGHNT, CDR2 YENEEA.